This record concerns one T cell receptor (beta chain) sequence. Its antigen is currently unknown. One end of the junction is discordant with germline, which a read error may explain. The data were obtained in a study of cytomegalovirus exposure and HLA in healthy donors. Study-wide results and caveats: It was reportedly the case that the classifier diagnosed cytomegalovirus status with high specificity and sensitivity. Differences between HLA loci emerged in a later analysis of TCR association rates, with DRB1 most and HLA-C fewest. Presence/absence analyses treated sequencing depth as roughly uniform across donors. Researchers left out some V segments, among them TRBV6-2 and TRBV6-3, as indistinguishable.

CDR1 is SSHAT and CDR2 is FNYEAQ in the germline V gene (reference sequence). This CDR3 is 14 amino acids long. PCR involved 60 Vbeta and 13 Jbeta primers. Sequenced by immunoSEQ multiplex PCR; TCRdb stores in-frame clones only, minus some. Its listing shows some 120,000 clones. This clonotype was obtained from a man between 18 and 29 years old in good health and CMV-seronegative. Sequencing was done on a sample of PBMCs. The chain employs TRBV7-7 and TRBJ2-3; D perhaps matches TRBD2 (6 bases). The chain's CDR3 is CASSLDPMRGTQYF. As DNA, the CDR3 is TGTGCTAGCAGCTTAGACCCGATGCGGGGTACGCAGTATTTT.